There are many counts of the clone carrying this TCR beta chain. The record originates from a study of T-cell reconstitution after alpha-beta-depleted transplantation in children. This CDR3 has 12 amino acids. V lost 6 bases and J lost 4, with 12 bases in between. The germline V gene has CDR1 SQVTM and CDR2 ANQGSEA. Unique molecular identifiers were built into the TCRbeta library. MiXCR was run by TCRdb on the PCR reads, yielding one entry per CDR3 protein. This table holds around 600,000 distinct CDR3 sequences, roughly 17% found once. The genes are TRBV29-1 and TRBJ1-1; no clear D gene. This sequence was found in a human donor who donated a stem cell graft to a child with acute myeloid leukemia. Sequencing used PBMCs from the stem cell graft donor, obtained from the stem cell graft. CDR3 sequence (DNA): TGCAGCGTGAAGAGACGGACCACTGAAGCTTTCTTT. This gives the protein CSVKRRTTEAFF.